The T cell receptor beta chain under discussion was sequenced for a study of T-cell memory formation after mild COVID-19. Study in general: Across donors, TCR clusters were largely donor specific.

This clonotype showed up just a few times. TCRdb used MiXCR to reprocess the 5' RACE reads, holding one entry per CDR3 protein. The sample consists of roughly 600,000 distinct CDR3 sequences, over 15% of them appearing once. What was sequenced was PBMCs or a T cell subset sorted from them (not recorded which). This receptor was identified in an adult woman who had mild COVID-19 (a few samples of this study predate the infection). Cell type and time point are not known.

CDR3 DNA: TGTGCCACCAGTGATCCCGGGTGGACAGGGGGTTTCCATACGCAGTATTTT. Protein sequence: CATSDPGWTGGFHTQYF. This chain connects TRBV24-1 to TRBJ2-3; TRBD1 aligns across 10 bases. The junction had 12 bases not matched to a gene; V was cut back by 3 bases and J by 7 bases. The CDR3 extends over 17 amino acids. Germline assignment: CDR1 KGHDR and CDR2 SFDVKD.